This T cell receptor beta chain was recorded in a study of beta chain features in type 1 diabetes. General study results and limits: Researchers report that Type 1 diabetes patients had moderately but significantly shorter TCRB CDR3s across all four CD4+ subsets. TCRB repertoires of naive, central memory and Treg cells appeared more similar among patients than among healthy donors.

This clone was observed many times. Its matching antigen is unknown. CDR3 size: 17 residues. Each of the CD4+ naive, central memory, regulatory and stem cell-like memory populations was sorted via CD45RO/CCR7/CD25/CD127/CD95/CD27. All of the isolated RNA was reverse transcribed, so expressed TCRB transcripts were sequenced. Several million reads on average were seen across naive, central memory and regulatory T cell samples. The assay was immunoSEQ multiplex PCR, and TCRdb's table has in-frame clones only and misses some. The sample holds under 150,000 clones, roughly 17% seen once. The TCR sequence derives from a man in his late teens or twenties with type 1 diabetes. V and J are TRBV21-1 and TRBJ2-3; the D call in the table, TRBD2, was not verified against the DNA. TRBV21-1 is labeled a pseudogene. Sequenced: central memory CD4+ T cells from blood. CDR3 nucleotide sequence: TGTGCCAGCAGCAAATGTGTTGTTCGAGAGGGCCCAGATACGCAGTATTTT. Residues: CASSKCVVREGPDTQYF.